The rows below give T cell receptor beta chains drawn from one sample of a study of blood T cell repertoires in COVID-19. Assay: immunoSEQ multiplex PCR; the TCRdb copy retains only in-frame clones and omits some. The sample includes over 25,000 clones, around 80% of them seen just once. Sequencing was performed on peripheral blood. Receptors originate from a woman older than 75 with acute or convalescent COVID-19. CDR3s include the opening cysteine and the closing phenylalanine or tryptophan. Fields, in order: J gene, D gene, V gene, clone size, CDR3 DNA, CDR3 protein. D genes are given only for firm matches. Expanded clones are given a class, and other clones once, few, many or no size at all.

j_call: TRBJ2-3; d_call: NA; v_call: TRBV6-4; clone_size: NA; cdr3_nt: TGTGCCAGCAGTCGCCGGGATGCAGATACGCAGTATTTT; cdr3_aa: CASSRRDADTQYF
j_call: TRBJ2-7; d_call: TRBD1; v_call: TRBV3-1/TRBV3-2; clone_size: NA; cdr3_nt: TGTGCCAGCAGCCGCCGGGGGACAGGGTTGTACGAGCAGTACTTC; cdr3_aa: CASSRRGTGLYEQYF
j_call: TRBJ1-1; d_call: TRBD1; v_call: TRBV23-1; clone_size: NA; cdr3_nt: TGCGCCAGCAGTCAACTCAACCCCGCTATCGCTATCAAGGGGACAGGGGTATCTGAAGCTTTCTTT; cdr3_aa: CASSQLNPAIAIKGTGVSEAFF
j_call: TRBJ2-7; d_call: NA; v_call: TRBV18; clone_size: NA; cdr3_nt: TGTGCCAGCCGGTCCTCAGACAGCCTTCCCTACGAGCAGTACTTC; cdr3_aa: CASRSSDSLPYEQYF
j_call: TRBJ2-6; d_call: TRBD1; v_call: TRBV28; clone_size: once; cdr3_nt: TGTGCCAGCAGGCCCCTGAGGGGGCTCAGCTCTGGGGCCAACGTCCTGACTTTC; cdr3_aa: CASRPLRGLSSGANVLTF
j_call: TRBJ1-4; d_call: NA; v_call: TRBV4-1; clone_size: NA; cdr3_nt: TGCGCCAGCAGCAAAGGGAGGGAAGGAGGTGAAAAACTGTTTTTT; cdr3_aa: CASSKGREGGEKLFF
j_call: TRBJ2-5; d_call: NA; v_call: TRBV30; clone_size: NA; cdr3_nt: TGTGCCTCCACTCCTCAATTCTCCCAAGAGACCCAGTACTTC; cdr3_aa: CASTPQFSQETQYF
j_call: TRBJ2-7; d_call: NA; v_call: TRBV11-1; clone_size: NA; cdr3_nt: TGTGCCAGCAGCCTCTTGTCCTACGAGCAGTACTTC; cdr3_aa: CASSLLSYEQYF
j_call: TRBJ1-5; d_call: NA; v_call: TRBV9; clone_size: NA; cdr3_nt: TGTGCCAGCAGCCTCCGAACGGGGCAGCCCCAGCATTTT; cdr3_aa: CASSLRTGQPQHF
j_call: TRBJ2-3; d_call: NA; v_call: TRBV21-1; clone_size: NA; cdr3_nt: TGTGCCAGCAGCAATGGAGCCAGGGGGTACATCACAGATACGCAGTATTTT; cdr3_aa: CASSNGARGYITDTQYF